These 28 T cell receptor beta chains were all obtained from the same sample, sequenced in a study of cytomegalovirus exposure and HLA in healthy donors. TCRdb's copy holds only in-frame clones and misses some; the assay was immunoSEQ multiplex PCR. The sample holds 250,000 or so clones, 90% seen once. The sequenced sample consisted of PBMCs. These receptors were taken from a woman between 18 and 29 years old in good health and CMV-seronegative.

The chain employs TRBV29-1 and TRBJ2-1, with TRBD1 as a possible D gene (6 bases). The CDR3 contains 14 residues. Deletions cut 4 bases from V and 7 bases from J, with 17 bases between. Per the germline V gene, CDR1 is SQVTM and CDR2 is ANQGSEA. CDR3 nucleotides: TGCAGCGTTGTTCAGGTACAGGGCGTGAATGAGCAGTTCTTC. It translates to CSVVQVQGVNEQFF.

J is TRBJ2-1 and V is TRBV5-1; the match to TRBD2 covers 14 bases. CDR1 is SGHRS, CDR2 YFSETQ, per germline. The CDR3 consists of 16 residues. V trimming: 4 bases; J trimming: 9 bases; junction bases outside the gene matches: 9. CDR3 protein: CASSLWGTSGGAEQFF. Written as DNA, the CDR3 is TGCGCCAGCAGCCTCTGGGGGACTAGCGGGGGCGCTGAGCAGTTCTTC.

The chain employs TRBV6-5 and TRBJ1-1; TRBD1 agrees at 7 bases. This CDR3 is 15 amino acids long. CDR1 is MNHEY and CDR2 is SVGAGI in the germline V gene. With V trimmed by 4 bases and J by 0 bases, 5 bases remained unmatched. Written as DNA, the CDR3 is TGTGCCAGCAGTTTGCAGGGGGAAATGAACACTGAAGCTTTCTTT. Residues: CASSLQGEMNTEAFF.

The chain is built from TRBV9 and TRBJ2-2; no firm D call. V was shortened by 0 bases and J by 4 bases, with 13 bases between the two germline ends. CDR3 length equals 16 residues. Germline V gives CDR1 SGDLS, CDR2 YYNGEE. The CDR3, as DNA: TGTGCCAGCAGCGTAGCTCGGTCCCGAGGCACCGGGGAGCTGTTTTTT. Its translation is CASSVARSRGTGELFF.

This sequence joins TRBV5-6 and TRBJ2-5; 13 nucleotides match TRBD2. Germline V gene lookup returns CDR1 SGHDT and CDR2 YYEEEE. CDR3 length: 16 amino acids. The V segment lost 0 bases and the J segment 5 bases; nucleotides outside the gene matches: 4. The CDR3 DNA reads TGTGCCAGCAGCTTGGGACTAGCGGGGGGCGGGGAGACCCAGTACTTC. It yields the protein CASSLGLAGGGETQYF.

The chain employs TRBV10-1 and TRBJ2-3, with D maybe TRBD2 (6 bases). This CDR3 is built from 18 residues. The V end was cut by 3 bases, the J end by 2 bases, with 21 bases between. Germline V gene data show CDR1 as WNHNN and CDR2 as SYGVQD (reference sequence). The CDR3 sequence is CASSDPGLQTSDTDTQYF. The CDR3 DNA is TGCGCCAGCAGTGACCCGGGACTCCAGACTTCTGACACAGATACGCAGTATTTT.

The CDR3 loop reads CASSVSTVYSPLHF. DNA for the CDR3: TGTGCCAGCAGTGTGTCGACAGTGTATTCACCCCTCCACTTT. The chain is built from TRBV6-1 and TRBJ1-6; tentatively, D is TRBD1 (5 bases). Germline assignment: CDR1 MNHNS and CDR2 SASEGT. The CDR3 length is 14 residues. The ends were cut back, 4 bases at V and 8 bases at J, with 12 bases in the middle.

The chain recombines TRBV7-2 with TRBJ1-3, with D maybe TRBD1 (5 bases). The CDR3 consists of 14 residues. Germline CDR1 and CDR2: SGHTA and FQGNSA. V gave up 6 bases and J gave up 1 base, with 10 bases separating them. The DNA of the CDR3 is TGTGCCAGCAGGCCAGGGTCTTCTGGAAACACCATATATTTT. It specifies CASRPGSSGNTIYF. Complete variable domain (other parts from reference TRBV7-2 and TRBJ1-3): GAGVSQSPSNKVTEKGKDVELRCDPISGHTALYWYRQSLGQGLEFLIYFQGNSAPDKSGLPSDRFSAERTGGSVSTLTIQRTQQEDSAVYLCASRPGSSGNTIYFGEGSWLTVV.

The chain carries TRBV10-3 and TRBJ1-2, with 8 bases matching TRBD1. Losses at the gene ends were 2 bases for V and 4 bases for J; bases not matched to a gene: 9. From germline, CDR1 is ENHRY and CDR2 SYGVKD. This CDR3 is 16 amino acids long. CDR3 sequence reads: CAISERQGLDAYGYTF. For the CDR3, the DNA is TGTGCCATCAGTGAGCGACAGGGGCTTGACGCCTATGGCTACACCTTC.

Written as DNA, the CDR3 is TGCAGCGCCAGTAACTCTGGAAACACCATATATTTT. Its translation: CSASNSGNTIYF. The chain couples TRBV29-1 to TRBJ1-3; D ambiguous. The CDR3 is 12 amino acids. Germline V gives CDR1 SQVTM, CDR2 ANQGSEA. V was clipped by 7 bases and J by 0 bases, with 7 bases between them.

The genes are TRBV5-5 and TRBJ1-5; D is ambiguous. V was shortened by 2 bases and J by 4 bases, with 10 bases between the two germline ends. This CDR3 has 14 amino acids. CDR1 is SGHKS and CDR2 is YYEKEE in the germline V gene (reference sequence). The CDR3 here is CASSFWADNQPQHF. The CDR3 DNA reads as TGTGCCAGCAGCTTCTGGGCAGATAATCAGCCCCAGCATTTT. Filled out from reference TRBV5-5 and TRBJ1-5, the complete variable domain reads DAGVTQSPTHLIKTRGQQVTLRCSPISGHKSVSWYQQVLGQGPQFIFQYYEKEERGRGNFPDRFSARQFPNYSSELNVNALLLGDSALYLCASSFWADNQPQHFGDGTRLSIL.

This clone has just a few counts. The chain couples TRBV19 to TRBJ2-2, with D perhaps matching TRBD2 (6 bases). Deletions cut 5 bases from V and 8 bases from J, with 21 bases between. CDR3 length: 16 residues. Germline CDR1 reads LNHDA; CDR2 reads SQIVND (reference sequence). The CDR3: CASSSRAGRLFGELFF. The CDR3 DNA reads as TGTGCCAGTAGTTCCCGGGCAGGGAGGCTTTTTGGGGAGCTGTTTTTT.

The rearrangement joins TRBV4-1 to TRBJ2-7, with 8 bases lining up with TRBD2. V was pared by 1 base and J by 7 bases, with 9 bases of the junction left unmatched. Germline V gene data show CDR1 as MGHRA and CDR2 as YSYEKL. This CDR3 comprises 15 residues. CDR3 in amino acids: CASSQVPGLEEEQYF. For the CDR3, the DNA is TGCGCCAGCAGCCAAGTCCCGGGACTAGAAGAGGAGCAGTACTTC.

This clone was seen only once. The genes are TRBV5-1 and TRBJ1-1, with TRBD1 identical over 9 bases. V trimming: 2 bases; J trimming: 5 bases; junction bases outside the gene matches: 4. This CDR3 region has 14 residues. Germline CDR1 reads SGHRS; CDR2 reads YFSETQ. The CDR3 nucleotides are TGCGCCAGCAGCTTTCGGACAGGGGAAACTGAAGCTTTCTTT. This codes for CASSFRTGETEAFF.

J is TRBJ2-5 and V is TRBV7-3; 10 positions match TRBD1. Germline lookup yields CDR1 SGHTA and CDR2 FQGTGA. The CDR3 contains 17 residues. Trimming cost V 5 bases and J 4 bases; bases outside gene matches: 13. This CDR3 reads CASSQTSGQGRGETQYF. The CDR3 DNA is TGTGCCAGCAGCCAAACCTCGGGACAGGGGAGGGGAGAGACCCAGTACTTC.

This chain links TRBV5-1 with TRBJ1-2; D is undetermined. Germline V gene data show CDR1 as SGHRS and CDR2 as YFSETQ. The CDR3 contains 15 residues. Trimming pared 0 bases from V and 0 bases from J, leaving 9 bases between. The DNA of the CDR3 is TGCGCCAGCAGCTTGGAACAGAATTCTAACTATGGCTACACCTTC. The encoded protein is CASSLEQNSNYGYTF.

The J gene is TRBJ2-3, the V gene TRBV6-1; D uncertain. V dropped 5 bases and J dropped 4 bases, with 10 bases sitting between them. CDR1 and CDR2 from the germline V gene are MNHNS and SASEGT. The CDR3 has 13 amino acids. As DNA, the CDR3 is TGTGCCAGCAGTAAACTAAGAGCAGATACGCAGTATTTT. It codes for CASSKLRADTQYF.

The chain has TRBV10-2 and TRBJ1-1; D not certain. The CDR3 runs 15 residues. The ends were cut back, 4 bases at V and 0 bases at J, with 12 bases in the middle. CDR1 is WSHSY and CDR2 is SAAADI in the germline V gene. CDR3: CASSVSEGVNTEAFF. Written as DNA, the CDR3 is TGCGCCAGCAGTGTAAGTGAGGGCGTGAACACTGAAGCTTTCTTT.

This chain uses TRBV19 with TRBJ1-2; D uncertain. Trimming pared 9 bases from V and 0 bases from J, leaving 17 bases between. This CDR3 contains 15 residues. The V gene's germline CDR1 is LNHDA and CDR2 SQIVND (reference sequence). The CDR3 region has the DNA TGTGCCAGCCACCGGGAGGGCTCAGCTAACTATGGCTACACCTTC. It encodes CASHREGSANYGYTF.

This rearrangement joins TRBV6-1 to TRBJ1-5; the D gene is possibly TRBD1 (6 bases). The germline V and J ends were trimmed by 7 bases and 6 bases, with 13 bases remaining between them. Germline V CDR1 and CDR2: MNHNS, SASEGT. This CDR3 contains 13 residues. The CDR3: CASTAGARQPQHF. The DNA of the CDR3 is TGTGCCAGCACGGCAGGGGCTCGTCAGCCCCAGCATTTT.

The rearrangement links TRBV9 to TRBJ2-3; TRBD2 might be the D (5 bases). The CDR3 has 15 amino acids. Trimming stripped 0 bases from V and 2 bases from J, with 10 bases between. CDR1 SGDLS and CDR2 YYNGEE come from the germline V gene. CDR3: CASSVAGEPTDTQYF. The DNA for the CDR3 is TGTGCCAGCAGCGTAGCTGGGGAGCCCACAGATACGCAGTATTTT.

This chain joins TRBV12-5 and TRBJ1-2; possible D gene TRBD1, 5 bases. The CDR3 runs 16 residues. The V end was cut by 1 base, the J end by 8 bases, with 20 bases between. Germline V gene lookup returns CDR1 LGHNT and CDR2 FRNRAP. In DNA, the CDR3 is TGTGCTAGTGGTTTGGCAACCTCGACAGCCCTAGGCGGCTACACCTTC. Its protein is CASGLATSTALGGYTF. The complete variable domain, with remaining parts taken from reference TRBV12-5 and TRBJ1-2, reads DARVTQTPRHKVTEMGQEVTMRCQPILGHNTVFWYRQTMMQGLELLAYFRNRAPLDDSGMPKDRFSAEMPDATLATLKIQPSEPRDSAVYFCASGLATSTALGGYTFGSGTRLTVV.

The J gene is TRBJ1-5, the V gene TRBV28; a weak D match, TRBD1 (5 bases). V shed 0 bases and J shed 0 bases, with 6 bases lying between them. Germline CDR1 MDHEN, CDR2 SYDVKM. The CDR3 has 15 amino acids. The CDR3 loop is CASSLWQGSNQPQHF. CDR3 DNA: TGTGCCAGCAGTTTATGGCAGGGTAGCAATCAGCCCCAGCATTTT.

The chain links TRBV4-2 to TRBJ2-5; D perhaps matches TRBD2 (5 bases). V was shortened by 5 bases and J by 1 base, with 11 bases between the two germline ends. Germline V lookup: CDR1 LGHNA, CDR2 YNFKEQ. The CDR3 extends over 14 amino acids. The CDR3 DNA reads TGTGCCAGCAGCACTCAGCGGATCCAAGAGACCCAGTACTTC. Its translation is CASSTQRIQETQYF.

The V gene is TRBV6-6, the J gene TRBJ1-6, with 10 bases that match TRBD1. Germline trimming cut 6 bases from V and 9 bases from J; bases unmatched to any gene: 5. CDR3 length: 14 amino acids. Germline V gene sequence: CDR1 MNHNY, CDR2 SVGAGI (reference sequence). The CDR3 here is CASRSDRGRSPLHF. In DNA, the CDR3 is TGTGCCAGCAGGTCCGACAGGGGGCGTTCACCCCTCCACTTT.

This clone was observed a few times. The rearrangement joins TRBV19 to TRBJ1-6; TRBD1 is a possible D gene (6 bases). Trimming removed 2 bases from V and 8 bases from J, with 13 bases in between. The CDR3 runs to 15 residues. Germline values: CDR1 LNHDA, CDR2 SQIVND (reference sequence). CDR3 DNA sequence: TGTGCCAGTAGTATAACTCTAGGGGGTTATTCACCCCTCCACTTT. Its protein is CASSITLGGYSPLHF.

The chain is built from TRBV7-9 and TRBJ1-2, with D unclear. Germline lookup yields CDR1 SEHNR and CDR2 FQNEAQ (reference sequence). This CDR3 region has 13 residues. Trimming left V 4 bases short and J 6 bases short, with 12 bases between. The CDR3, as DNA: TGTGCCAGCAGCTCCCCGGGAGAGCATGGCTACACCTTC. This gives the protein CASSSPGEHGYTF.

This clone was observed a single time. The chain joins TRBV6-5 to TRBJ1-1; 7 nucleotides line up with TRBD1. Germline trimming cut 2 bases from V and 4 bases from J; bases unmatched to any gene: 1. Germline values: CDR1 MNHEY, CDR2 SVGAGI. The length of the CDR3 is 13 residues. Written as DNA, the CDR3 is TGTGCCAGCAGTTACACAGGGGCCACTGAAGCTTTCTTT. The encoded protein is CASSYTGATEAFF.